This T cell receptor (beta chain) originates from a study of T cells in Graves' hyperthyroidism and ophthalmopathy. About the research overall: Peripheral blood was acquired at first diagnosis, ahead of any therapy whatsoever. The study, taken as a whole, reports: Separation of ophthalmopathy from stable hyperthyroidism was achieved by a 13 V-J model.

In this sample, this clonotype turned up many times. What it binds is not known. Trimming cost V 7 bases and J 0 bases, with 16 bases left between them. The CDR3 extends over 15 amino acids. Hyperthyroidism patients were newly diagnosed, had disease duration under 2 months, and were aged 18 to 65 years. RNA transcripts were the template for amplifying TCR beta CDR3 regions. A set of HTBI primers served as the primers for a first-round RT-PCR of the TCR CDR3. TCRdb re-called the multiplex PCR reads with MiXCR, one entry per CDR3 protein. The data contain 280,000 or so distinct CDR3 sequences, about 25% of them singletons.

The TCR comes from a man aged 35 to 55 with Graves' hyperthyroidism that later progressed to Graves' ophthalmopathy. V and J are TRBV12-3 or TRBV12-4 and TRBJ2-7; D not resolved. Sequences were obtained from blood. The CDR3 DNA follows: TGTGCCAGCATGTCGACCGCGACGTACTCCTACGAGCAGTACTTC. This sequence encodes CASMSTATYSYEQYF.